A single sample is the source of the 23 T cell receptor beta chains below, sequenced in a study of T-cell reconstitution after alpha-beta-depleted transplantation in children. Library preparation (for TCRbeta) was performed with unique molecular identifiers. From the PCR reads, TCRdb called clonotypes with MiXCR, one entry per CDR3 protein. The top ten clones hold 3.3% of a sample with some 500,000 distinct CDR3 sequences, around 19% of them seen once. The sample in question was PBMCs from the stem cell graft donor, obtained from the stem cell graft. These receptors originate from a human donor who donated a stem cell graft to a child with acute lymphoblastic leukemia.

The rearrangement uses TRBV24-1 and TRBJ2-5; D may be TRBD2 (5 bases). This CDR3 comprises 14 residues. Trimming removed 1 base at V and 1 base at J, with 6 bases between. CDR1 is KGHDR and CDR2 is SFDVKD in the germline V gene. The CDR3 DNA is TGTGCCACCAGTGATTTAGGGAGCCAAGAGACCCAGTACTTC. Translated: CATSDLGSQETQYF.

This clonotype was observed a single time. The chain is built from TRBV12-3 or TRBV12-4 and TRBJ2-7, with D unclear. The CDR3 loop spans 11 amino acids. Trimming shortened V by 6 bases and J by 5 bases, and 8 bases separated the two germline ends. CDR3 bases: TGTGCCAGCAGAATTCTGAACGAGCAGTACTTC. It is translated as CASRILNEQYF.

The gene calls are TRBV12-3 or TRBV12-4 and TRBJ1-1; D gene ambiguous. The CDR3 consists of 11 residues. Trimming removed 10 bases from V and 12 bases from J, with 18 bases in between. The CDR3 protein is CATANWTGTFF. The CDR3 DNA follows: TGTGCCACCGCGAATTGGACGGGGACTTTCTTT.

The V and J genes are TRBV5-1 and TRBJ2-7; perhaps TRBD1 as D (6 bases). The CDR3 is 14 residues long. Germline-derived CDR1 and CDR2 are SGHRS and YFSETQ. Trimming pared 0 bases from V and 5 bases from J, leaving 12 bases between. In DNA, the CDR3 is TGCGCCAGCAGCTTGGAAGGGACATCGGACGAGCAGTACTTC. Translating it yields CASSLEGTSDEQYF.

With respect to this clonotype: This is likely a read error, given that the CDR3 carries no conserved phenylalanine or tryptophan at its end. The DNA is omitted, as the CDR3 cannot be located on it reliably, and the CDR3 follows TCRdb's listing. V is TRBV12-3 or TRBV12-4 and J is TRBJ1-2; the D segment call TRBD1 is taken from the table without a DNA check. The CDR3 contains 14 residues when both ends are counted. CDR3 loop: CASRSRRDSLNHTL.

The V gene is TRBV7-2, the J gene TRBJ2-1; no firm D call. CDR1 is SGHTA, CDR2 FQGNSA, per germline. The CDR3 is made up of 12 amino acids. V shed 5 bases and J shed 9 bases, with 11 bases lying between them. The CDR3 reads CASSPVGGEQFF. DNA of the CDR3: TGTGCCAGCAGCCCGGTCGGCGGTGAGCAGTTCTTC.

The CDR3 spells CASSTIAGGRWTDTQYF. The CDR3 nucleotides are TGCGCCAGCAGCACCATAGCGGGAGGACGGTGGACAGATACGCAGTATTTT. This sequence joins TRBV5-1 and TRBJ2-3, with 10 bases identical to TRBD2. Trimming removed 4 bases from V and 3 bases from J; junction bases left unmatched: 11. The CDR3 consists of 17 residues. The germline gives CDR1 SGHRS, CDR2 YFSETQ.

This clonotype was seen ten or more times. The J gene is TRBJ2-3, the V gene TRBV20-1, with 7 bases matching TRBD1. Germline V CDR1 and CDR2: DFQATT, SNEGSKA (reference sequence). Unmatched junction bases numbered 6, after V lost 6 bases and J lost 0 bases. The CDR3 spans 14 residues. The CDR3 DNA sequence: TGCAGTGCGAGCCGGGACAGTAGCACAGATACGCAGTATTTT. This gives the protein CSASRDSSTDTQYF.

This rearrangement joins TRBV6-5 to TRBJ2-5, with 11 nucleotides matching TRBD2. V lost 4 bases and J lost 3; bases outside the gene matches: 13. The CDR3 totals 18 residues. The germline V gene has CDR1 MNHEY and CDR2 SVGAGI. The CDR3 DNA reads TGTGCCAGCAGTTTACCGGGACTAGCGGACCAGAGGGAAGAGACCCAGTACTTC. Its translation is CASSLPGLADQREETQYF.

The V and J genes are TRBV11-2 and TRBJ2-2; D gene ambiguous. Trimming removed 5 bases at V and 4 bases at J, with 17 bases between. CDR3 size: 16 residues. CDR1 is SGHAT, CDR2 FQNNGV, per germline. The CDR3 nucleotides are TGTGCCAGCAGCGGTCGTCTAGGGCTGGGCACCGGGGAGCTGTTTTTT. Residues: CASSGRLGLGTGELFF.

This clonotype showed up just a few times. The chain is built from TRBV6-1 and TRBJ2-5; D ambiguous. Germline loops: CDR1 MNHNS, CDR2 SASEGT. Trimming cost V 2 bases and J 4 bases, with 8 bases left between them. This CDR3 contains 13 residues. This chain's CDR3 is CASSEPWRETQYF. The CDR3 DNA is TGTGCCAGCAGTGAACCCTGGCGAGAGACCCAGTACTTC.

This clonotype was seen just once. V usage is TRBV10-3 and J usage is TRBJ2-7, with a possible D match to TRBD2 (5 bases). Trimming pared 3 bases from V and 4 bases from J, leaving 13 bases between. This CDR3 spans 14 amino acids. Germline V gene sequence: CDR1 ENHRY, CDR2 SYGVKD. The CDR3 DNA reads TGTGCCATCAGTGAACGGGGAGTGCCATACGAGCAGTACTTC. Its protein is CAISERGVPYEQYF.

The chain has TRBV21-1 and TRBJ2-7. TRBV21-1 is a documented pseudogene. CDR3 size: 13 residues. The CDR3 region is CASSKGRTAEQYF. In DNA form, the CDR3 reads TGTGCCAGCAGCAAAGGAAGAACAGCTGAGCAGTACTTC.

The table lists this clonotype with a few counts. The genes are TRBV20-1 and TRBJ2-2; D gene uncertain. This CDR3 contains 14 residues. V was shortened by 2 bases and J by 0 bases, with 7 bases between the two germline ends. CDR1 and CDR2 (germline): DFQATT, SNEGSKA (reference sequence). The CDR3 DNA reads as TGCAGTGCTAGACGAGGAGCGAACACCGGGGAGCTGTTTTTT. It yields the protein CSARRGANTGELFF.

CDR3 sequence reads: CASSELSNQPQHF. CDR3 bases: TGCGCCAGCAGCGAGTTGAGCAATCAGCCCCAGCATTTT. The V gene is TRBV5-1, the J gene TRBJ1-5; D gene unclear. Germline-derived CDR1 and CDR2 are SGHRS and YFSETQ. Deletions cut 4 bases from V and 1 base from J, with 6 bases between. The CDR3 is 13 amino acids.

The CDR3: CASTLWETQYF. Written as DNA, the CDR3 is TGTGCCAGCACCTTGTGGGAGACCCAGTACTTC. This chain links TRBV7-9 with TRBJ2-5; D gene uncertain. The CDR3 runs to 11 residues. The V gene's germline CDR1 is SEHNR and CDR2 FQNEAQ (reference sequence). The V and J ends lost 7 bases and 5 bases respectively, with 8 bases between them. Supplemented by reference TRBV7-9 and TRBJ2-5, the full variable domain reads DTGVSQNPRHKITKRGQNVTFRCDPISEHNRLYWYRQTLGQGPEFLTYFQNEAQLEKSRLLSDRFSAERPKGSFSTLEIQRTEQGDSAMYLCASTLWETQYFGPGTRLLVL.

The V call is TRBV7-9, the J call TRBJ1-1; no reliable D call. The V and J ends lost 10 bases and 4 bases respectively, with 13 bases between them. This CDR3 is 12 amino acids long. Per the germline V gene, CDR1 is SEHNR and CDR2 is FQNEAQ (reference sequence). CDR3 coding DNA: TGTGCCAACTCACTGGTGGGCACTGAAGCTTTCTTT. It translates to CANSLVGTEAFF.

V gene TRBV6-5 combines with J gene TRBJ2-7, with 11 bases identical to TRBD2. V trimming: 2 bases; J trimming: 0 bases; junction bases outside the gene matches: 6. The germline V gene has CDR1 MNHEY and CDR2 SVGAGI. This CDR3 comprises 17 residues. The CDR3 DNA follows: TGTGCCAGCAGTTACAAGACTAGCGGGGCGAGCTCCTACGAGCAGTACTTC. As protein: CASSYKTSGASSYEQYF.

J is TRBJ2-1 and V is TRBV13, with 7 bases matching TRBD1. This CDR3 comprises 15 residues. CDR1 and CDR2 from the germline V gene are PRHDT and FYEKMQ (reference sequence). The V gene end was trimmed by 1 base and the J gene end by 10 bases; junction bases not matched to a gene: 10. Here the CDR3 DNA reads TGTGCCAGCAGCTTAGTGGGAGAGGGGGCGGTAGAGCAGTTCTTC. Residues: CASSLVGEGAVEQFF.

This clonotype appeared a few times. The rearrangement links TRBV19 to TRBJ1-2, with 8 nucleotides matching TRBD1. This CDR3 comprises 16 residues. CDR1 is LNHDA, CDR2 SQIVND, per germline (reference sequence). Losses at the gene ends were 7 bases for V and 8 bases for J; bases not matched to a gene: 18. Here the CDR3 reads CASIDNWTRDRRGYTF. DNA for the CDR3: TGTGCCAGTATAGATAACTGGACCCGGGACAGGAGAGGCTACACCTTC.

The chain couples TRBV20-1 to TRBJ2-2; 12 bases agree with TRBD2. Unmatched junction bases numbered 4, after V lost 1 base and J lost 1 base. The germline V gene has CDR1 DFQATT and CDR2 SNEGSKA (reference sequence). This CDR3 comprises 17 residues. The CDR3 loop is CSARGTSGNLNTGELFF. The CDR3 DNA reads TGCAGTGCTAGAGGGACTAGCGGGAACCTGAACACCGGGGAGCTGTTTTTT.

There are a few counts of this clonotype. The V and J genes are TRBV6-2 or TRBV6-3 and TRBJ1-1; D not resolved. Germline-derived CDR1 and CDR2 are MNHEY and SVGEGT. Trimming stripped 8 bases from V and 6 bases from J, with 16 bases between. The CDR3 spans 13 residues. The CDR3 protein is CASCRGRAAEAFF. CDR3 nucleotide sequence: TGTGCCAGCTGCAGAGGGAGGGCGGCTGAAGCTTTCTTT.

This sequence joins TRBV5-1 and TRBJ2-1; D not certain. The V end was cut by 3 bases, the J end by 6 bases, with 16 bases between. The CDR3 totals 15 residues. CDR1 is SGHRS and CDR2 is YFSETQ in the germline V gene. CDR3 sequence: CASSSRVGPSNEQFF. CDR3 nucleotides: TGCGCCAGCAGCTCTAGAGTAGGGCCAAGCAATGAGCAGTTCTTC.